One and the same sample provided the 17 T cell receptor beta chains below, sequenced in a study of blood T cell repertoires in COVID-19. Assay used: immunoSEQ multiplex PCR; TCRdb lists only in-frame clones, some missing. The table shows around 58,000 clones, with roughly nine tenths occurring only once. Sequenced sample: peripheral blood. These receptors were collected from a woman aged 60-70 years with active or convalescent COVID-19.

CDR3 DNA sequence: TGTGCCAGCAGCCAAGTTGGACAAACCGTTGAGCAGTTCTTC. Residues: CASSQVGQTVEQFF. The chain has TRBV4-2 and TRBJ2-1; a possible D gene is TRBD1 (5 bases). The V end lost 1 base, the J end lost 9 bases, and 13 bases lay between the germline ends. There are 14 residues in the CDR3. Germline CDR1 and CDR2: LGHNA and YNFKEQ.

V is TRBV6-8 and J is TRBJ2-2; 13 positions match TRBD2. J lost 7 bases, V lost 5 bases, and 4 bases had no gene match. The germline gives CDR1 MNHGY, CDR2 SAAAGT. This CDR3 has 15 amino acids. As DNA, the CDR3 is TGTGCCAGCAGTACTAGCGGGGGGGCTATCGGGGAGCTGTTTTTT. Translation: CASSTSGGAIGELFF.

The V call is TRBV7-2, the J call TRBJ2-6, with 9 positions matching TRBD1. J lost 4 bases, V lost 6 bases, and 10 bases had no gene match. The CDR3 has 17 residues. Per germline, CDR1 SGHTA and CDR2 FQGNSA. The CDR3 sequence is CASSRRDRARGANVLTF. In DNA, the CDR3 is TGTGCCAGCAGTCGCCGGGACAGGGCAAGGGGGGCCAACGTCCTGACTTTC.

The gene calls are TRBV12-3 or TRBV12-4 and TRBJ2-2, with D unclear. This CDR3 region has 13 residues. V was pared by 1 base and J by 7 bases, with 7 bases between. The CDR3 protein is CASSLGANGELFF. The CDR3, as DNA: TGTGCCAGCAGTTTAGGGGCAAACGGGGAGCTGTTTTTT.

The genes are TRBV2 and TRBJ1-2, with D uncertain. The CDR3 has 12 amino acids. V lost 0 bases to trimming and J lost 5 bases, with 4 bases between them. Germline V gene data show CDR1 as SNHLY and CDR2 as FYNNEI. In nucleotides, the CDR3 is TGTGCCAGCAGTGAAGCGCTATATGGCTACACCTTC. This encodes CASSEALYGYTF.

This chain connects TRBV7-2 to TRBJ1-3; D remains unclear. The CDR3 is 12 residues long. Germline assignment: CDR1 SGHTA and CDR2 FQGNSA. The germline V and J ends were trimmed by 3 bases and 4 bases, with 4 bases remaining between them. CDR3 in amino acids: CASSFPGNTIYF. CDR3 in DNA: TGTGCCAGCAGCTTTCCAGGAAACACCATATATTTT.

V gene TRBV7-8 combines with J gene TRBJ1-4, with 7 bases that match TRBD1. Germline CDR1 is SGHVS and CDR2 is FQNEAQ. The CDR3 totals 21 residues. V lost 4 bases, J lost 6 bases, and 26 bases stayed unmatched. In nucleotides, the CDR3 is TGTGCCAGCAGCTCGCCGGGACAGCCGACTTCGATACGACATTCATATGAAAAACTGTTTTTT. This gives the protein CASSSPGQPTSIRHSYEKLFF.

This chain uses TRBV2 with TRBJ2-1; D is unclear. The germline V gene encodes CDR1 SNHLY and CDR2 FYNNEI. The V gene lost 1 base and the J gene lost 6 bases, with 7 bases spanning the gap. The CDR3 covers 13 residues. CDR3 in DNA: TGTGCCAGCAGTGAAGACCTGAGCAATGAGCAGTTCTTC. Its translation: CASSEDLSNEQFF.

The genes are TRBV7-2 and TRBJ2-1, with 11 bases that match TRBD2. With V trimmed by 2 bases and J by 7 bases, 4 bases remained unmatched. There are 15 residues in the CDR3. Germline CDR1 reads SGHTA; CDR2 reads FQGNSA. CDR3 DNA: TGTGCCAGCAGCTTACTAGCGGGGGGATGGAATGAGCAGTTCTTC. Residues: CASSLLAGGWNEQFF.

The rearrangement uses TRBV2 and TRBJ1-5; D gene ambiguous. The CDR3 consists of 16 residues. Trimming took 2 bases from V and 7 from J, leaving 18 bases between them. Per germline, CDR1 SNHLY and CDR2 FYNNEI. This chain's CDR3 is CASSEIAAGMGQPQHF. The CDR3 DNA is TGTGCCAGCAGTGAAATCGCGGCGGGCATGGGACAGCCCCAGCATTTT.

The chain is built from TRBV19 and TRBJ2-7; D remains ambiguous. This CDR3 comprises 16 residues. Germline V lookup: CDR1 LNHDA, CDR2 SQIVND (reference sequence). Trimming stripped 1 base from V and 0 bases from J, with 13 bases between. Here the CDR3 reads CASSIASPRSSYEQYF. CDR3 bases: TGTGCCAGTAGTATAGCGTCCCCCAGAAGCTCCTACGAGCAGTACTTC.

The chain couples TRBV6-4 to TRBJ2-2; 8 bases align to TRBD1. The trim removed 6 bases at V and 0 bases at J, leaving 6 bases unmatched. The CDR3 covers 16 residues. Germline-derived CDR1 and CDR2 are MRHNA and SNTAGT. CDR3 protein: CASSEQGVSNTGELFF. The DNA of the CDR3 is TGTGCCAGCAGCGAACAGGGGGTCTCGAACACCGGGGAGCTGTTTTTT.

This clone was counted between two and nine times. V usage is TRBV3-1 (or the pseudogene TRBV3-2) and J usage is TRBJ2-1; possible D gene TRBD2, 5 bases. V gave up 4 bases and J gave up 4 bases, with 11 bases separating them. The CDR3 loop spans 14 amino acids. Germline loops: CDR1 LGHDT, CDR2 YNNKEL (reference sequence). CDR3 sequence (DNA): TGTGCCAGCAGCCCCCTTGGGAGTTACAATGAGCAGTTCTTC. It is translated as CASSPLGSYNEQFF.

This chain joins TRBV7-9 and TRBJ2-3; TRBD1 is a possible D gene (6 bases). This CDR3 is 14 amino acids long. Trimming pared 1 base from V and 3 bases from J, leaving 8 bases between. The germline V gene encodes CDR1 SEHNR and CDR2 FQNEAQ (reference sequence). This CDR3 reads CASSLGQGTDTQYF. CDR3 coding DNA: TGTGCCAGCAGCTTAGGTCAGGGGACAGATACGCAGTATTTT.

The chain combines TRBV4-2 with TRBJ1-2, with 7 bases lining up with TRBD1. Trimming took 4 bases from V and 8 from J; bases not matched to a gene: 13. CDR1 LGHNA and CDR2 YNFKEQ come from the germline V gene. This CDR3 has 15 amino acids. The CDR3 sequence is CASSRSTGQGDGYTF. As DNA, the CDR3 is TGTGCCAGCAGCCGATCAACGGGGCAGGGGGACGGCTACACCTTC.

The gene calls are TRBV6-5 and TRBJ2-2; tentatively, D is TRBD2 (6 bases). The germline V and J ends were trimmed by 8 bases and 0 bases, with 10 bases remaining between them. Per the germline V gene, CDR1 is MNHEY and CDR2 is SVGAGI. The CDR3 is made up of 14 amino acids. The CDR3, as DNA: TGTGCCAGCGGGCGGGGTACGAACACCGGGGAGCTGTTTTTT. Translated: CASGRGTNTGELFF.

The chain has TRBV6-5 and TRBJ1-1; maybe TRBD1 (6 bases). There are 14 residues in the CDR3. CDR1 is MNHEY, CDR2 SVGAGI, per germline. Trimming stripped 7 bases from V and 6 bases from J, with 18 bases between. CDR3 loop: CASTSGQISAEAFF. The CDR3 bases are TGTGCCAGCACCTCGGGACAAATTTCGGCTGAAGCTTTCTTT.